Listed here are 18 T cell receptor beta chains from one sample, sequenced in a study of T cell changes during pregnancy in multiple sclerosis. Sequencing used immunoSEQ multiplex PCR; TCRdb keeps in-frame clones, though not all of them. The sample holds tens of thousands of clones, approximately 91% seen once. The sequenced sample was CD4+ T cells from peripheral blood mononuclear cells, obtained in the second trimester of pregnancy. Every receptor here comes from a female donor with multiple sclerosis, enrolled in a pregnancy study.

The chain carries TRBV7-9 and TRBJ1-1, with 10 bases that match TRBD1. The V gene end was trimmed by 6 bases and the J gene end by 4 bases; junction bases not matched to a gene: 5. The V gene's germline CDR1 is SEHNR and CDR2 FQNEAQ (reference sequence). The CDR3 loop spans 14 amino acids. The CDR3 bases are TGTGCCAGCAGGGACAGGGACAGGGGCACTGAAGCTTTCTTT. Protein: CASRDRDRGTEAFF. Full variable domain (rest looked up from reference TRBV7-9 and TRBJ1-1): DTGVSQNPRHKITKRGQNVTFRCDPISEHNRLYWYRQTLGQGPEFLTYFQNEAQLEKSRLLSDRFSAERPKGSFSTLEIQRTEQGDSAMYLCASRDRDRGTEAFFGQGTRLTVV.

This clone was observed a few times. This chain links TRBV4-3 with TRBJ1-1; the match to TRBD1 covers 10 bases. V lost 1 base, J lost 3 bases, and 2 bases stayed unmatched. Germline CDR1 reads LGHNA; CDR2 reads YSLEER. The CDR3 has 15 amino acids. The CDR3 loop reads CASSQGTGGDTEAFF. CDR3 nucleotides: TGCGCCAGCAGCCAAGGGACAGGGGGGGACACTGAAGCTTTCTTT.

The genes are TRBV7-7 and TRBJ2-5; 7 bases match TRBD1. CDR1 and CDR2 from the germline V gene are SSHAT and FNYEAQ (reference sequence). The V and J ends lost 1 base and 1 base, in that order; junction bases with no gene match: 3. The CDR3 extends over 15 amino acids. The CDR3 is CASSLGGTVQETQYF. The CDR3 coding sequence is TGTGCCAGCAGCTTAGGAGGGACAGTCCAAGAGACCCAGTACTTC.

The gene calls are TRBV7-3 and TRBJ1-1; D is unclear. Germline V gene sequence: CDR1 SGHTA, CDR2 FQGTGA. The CDR3 runs 14 residues. V lost 4 bases and J lost 4, with 13 bases in between. The CDR3 DNA reads as TGTGCCAGCAGCTCCCACGCAGGAGGCACTGAAGCTTTCTTT. Its protein product is CASSSHAGGTEAFF.

The chain recombines TRBV6-6 with TRBJ1-2; the D is unclear. V was trimmed by 5 bases and J by 4 bases, leaving 20 bases between them. The CDR3 consists of 16 residues. Germline V gene data show CDR1 as MNHNY and CDR2 as SVGAGI (reference sequence). The CDR3 spells CASSPLGGAGFYGYTF. The CDR3 DNA is TGTGCCAGCAGTCCCCTCGGTGGAGCCGGGTTCTATGGCTACACCTTC.

The rearrangement links TRBV6-5 to TRBJ1-1; no definite D call. Germline CDR1 MNHEY, CDR2 SVGAGI. V lost 7 bases to trimming and J lost 1 base, with 7 bases between them. The CDR3 runs 12 residues. CDR3 loop: CASKRENTEAFF. The CDR3 region has the DNA TGTGCCAGCAAGCGGGAGAACACTGAAGCTTTCTTT.

The J gene is TRBJ1-1, the V gene TRBV5-5; D not certain. Germline V CDR1 and CDR2: SGHKS, YYEKEE (reference sequence). The length of the CDR3 is 13 residues. The V gene lost 4 bases and the J gene lost 6 bases, with 13 bases spanning the gap. CDR3 DNA sequence: TGTGCCAGCAGCGGCCAGTGGGCTTCTGAAGCTTTCTTT. Amino acid sequence: CASSGQWASEAFF.

The chain employs TRBV6-1 and TRBJ2-1, with TRBD1 matching over 8 bases. The CDR3 is made up of 15 amino acids. V lost 3 bases, J lost 7 bases, and 8 bases stayed unmatched. The germline gives CDR1 MNHNS, CDR2 SASEGT. CDR3 protein: CASSDYGTGGNEQFF. CDR3 sequence (DNA): TGTGCCAGCAGTGATTACGGGACAGGAGGGAATGAGCAGTTCTTC.

The J gene is TRBJ2-7, the V gene TRBV27, with 8 positions matching TRBD2. J gave up 4 bases and V 5 bases, and 1 base lay outside the gene matches. CDR3 size: 12 residues. CDR1 and CDR2 from the germline V gene are MNHEY and SMNVEV (reference sequence). The CDR3 protein is CASSPGGYEQYF. CDR3 sequence (DNA): TGTGCCAGCAGTCCGGGGGGGTACGAGCAGTACTTC.

V usage is TRBV19 and J usage is TRBJ2-2; weak D call: TRBD1 (5 bases). The CDR3 covers 12 residues. Germline V lookup: CDR1 LNHDA, CDR2 SQIVND (reference sequence). Trimming removed 5 bases at V and 6 bases at J, with 7 bases between. The CDR3 spells CASSWGPGELFF. The DNA for the CDR3 is TGTGCCAGTAGTTGGGGCCCCGGGGAGCTGTTTTTT.

The rearrangement uses TRBV19 and TRBJ1-2, with 9 bases identical to TRBD1. This CDR3 is 18 amino acids long. In germline, CDR1 is LNHDA, CDR2 SQIVND (reference sequence). V trimming: 5 bases; J trimming: 5 bases; junction bases outside the gene matches: 18. CDR3 in amino acids: CASSRGTGNLWPRYGYTF. CDR3 bases: TGTGCCAGTAGTCGCGGGACAGGGAACCTCTGGCCCCGATATGGCTACACCTTC. The full variable domain, its missing parts supplied by reference TRBV19 and TRBJ1-2, is DGGITQSPKYLFRKEGQNVTLSCEQNLNHDAMYWYRQDPGQGLRLIYYSQIVNDFQKGDIAEGYSVSREKKESFPLTVTSAQKNPTAFYLCASSRGTGNLWPRYGYTFGSGTRLTVV.

The chain carries TRBV7-2 and TRBJ1-2; weak D call: TRBD1 (6 bases). Looked up from germline, CDR1 is SGHTA and CDR2 is FQGNSA. The CDR3 loop spans 13 amino acids. Trimming removed 7 bases from V and 3 bases from J, with 12 bases in between. The CDR3 sequence is CASTFRQDYGYTF. The CDR3 bases are TGTGCCAGCACCTTCCGACAGGACTATGGCTACACCTTC.

The count of this clone is one. The J gene is TRBJ1-1, the V gene TRBV6-5; 7 nucleotides match TRBD1. CDR1 and CDR2 from the germline V gene are MNHEY and SVGAGI. V trimming: 2 bases; J trimming: 3 bases; junction bases outside the gene matches: 9. CDR3 size: 16 residues. The CDR3 nucleotides read TGTGCCAGCAGTTACGGGGGACAGCTTGGGTACACTGAAGCTTTCTTT. This sequence encodes CASSYGGQLGYTEAFF.

The rearrangement joins TRBV20-1 to TRBJ2-3, with a weak D call TRBD2 (6 bases). CDR3 length: 11 residues. Germline assignment: CDR1 DFQATT and CDR2 SNEGSKA (reference sequence). Trimming stripped 6 bases from V and 4 bases from J, with 8 bases between. The CDR3 DNA reads as TGCAGTGCGAGGAGGGCAGATACGCAGTATTTT. Its protein product is CSARRADTQYF.

The chain couples TRBV2 to TRBJ2-7; 8 bases are a match to TRBD2. The CDR3 runs to 15 residues. In germline, CDR1 is SNHLY, CDR2 FYNNEI. The V gene end was trimmed by 4 bases and the J gene end by 0 bases; junction bases not matched to a gene: 5. For the CDR3, the DNA is TGTGCCAGCAGTGCGGCTAGCGGGTTCTCCTACGAGCAGTACTTC. Translating gives CASSAASGFSYEQYF.

The chain uses TRBV30 and TRBJ1-5, with a possible D match to TRBD1 (5 bases). Germline CDR1 is GTSNPN and CDR2 is SVGIG (reference sequence). This CDR3 is built from 15 residues. Trimming removed 0 bases from V and 2 bases from J, with 11 bases in between. The CDR3 sequence: CAWSVQGMGNQPQHF. The CDR3 coding sequence is TGTGCCTGGAGTGTTCAGGGAATGGGCAATCAGCCCCAGCATTTT.

This clone was recorded only once. The chain couples TRBV18 to TRBJ1-1; 7 positions agree with TRBD1. The CDR3 extends over 14 amino acids. Germline-derived CDR1 and CDR2 are KGHSH and LQKENI. The V and J ends lost 2 bases and 6 bases, in that order; junction bases with no gene match: 6. This CDR3 reads CASSPSTGTAEAFF. In nucleotides, the CDR3 is TGTGCCAGCTCACCATCGACAGGGACCGCTGAAGCTTTCTTT.

The chain couples TRBV2 to TRBJ2-7; 9 positions agree with TRBD2. Germline CDR1 and CDR2: SNHLY and FYNNEI. The CDR3 is made up of 13 amino acids. The V and J ends lost 5 bases and 4 bases, in that order; junction bases with no gene match: 3. Here the CDR3 DNA reads TGTGCCAGCAGTCTAGGACTAGCGTACGAGCAGTACTTC. Translating it yields CASSLGLAYEQYF.